These 14 T cell receptor beta chains were sequenced from one sample in a study of monozygotic twins with inflammatory bowel disease. TCRdb re-called the 5' RACE reads and shows each CDR3 protein once, DNA omitted. The listing contains 300,000 to 450,000 distinct CDR3 sequences. What was sequenced was blood. The origin of the receptors is a human donor with ulcerative colitis or Crohn's disease, or a healthy co-twin of an affected twin (not recorded which).

The chain combines TRBV20-1 with TRBJ1-2; TCRdb's D gene call, TRBD1, goes unchecked for lack of DNA. Germline-derived CDR1 and CDR2 are DFQATT and SNEGSKA (reference sequence). The CDR3 consists of 14 residues. CDR3: CSAPQELRAYGYTF.

CDR3 amino acids: CASSGIRDRTFSGNTIYF. The V and J genes are TRBV27 and TRBJ1-3; TCRdb's D gene call, TRBD1, goes unchecked for lack of DNA. The germline V gene has CDR1 MNHEY and CDR2 SMNVEV (reference sequence). This CDR3 is built from 18 residues.

The V call is TRBV3-1, the J call TRBJ2-7. This CDR3 has 15 amino acids. The germline V gene encodes CDR1 LGHDT and CDR2 YNNKEL (reference sequence). CDR3 protein: CASSQVGGLSYEQYF.

V is TRBV7-3 and J is TRBJ2-1; TCRdb outputs TRBD2, but without DNA this stays unchecked. In germline, CDR1 is SGHTA, CDR2 FQGTGA. The CDR3 sequence is 16 residues long. CDR3 loop: CASSPMGAGSYNEQFF.

The chain employs TRBV28 and TRBJ1-6; TCRdb names TRBD1, which stays unverified in the absence of DNA. The germline V gene encodes CDR1 MDHEN and CDR2 SYDVKM. This CDR3 has 15 residues. CDR3 loop: CASSSSGTGLSPLHF.

The V and J genes are TRBV5-6 and TRBJ2-4; TCRdb's D gene call, TRBD1, goes unchecked for lack of DNA. CDR1 SGHDT and CDR2 YYEEEE come from the germline V gene. The CDR3 covers 15 residues. The chain's CDR3 is CASSLGGQIYNIQYF.

The gene calls are TRBV6-1 and TRBJ1-6. The length of the CDR3 is 16 residues. Germline V gene lookup returns CDR1 MNHNS and CDR2 SASEGT. CDR3 in amino acids: CASRPSGGSYNSPLHF.

This chain joins TRBV5-1 and TRBJ1-1. The CDR3 length is 14 residues. Germline V gene sequence: CDR1 SGHRS, CDR2 YFSETQ. The CDR3 loop reads CASSLATLNTEAFF.

V and J are TRBV7-8 and TRBJ2-6; the TCRdb call, TRBD2, lacks DNA for checking. Germline-derived CDR1 and CDR2 are SGHVS and FQNEAQ. The CDR3 is made up of 17 amino acids. The CDR3 region is CAIYPRGESSGANVLTF.

The chain carries TRBV6-5 and TRBJ1-1; TCRdb lists TRBD1, though no DNA is available to test this call. The CDR3 has 17 amino acids. Per germline, CDR1 MNHEY and CDR2 SVGAGI. The CDR3 sequence is CASSYSRTGGVNTEAFF.

The CDR3 spells CASSSPSASGGAVETQYF. This chain links TRBV6-2 or TRBV6-3 with TRBJ2-5; TCRdb reports TRBD2, a call that lacks DNA to check it against. Germline V gene data show CDR1 as MNHEY and CDR2 as SVGEGT. This CDR3 is built from 18 residues.

The rearrangement joins TRBV3-1 to TRBJ1-6. The CDR3 extends over 14 amino acids. Germline-derived CDR1 and CDR2 are LGHDT and YNNKEL (reference sequence). CDR3 loop: CASSQDLEDSPLHF. Combining the CDR3 with reference TRBV3-1 and TRBJ1-6 gives the whole variable domain DTAVSQTPKYLVTQMGNDKSIKCEQNLGHDTMYWYKQDSKKFLKIMFSYNNKELIINETVPNRFSPKSPDKAHLNLHINSLELGDSAVYFCASSQDLEDSPLHFGNGTRLTVT.

The gene calls are TRBV5-6 and TRBJ1-5; TCRdb names TRBD1, which stays unverified in the absence of DNA. CDR1 and CDR2 (germline): SGHDT, YYEEEE. This CDR3 has 15 residues. CDR3 protein: CASSYRGYSNQPQHF.

The chain carries TRBV6-5 and TRBJ1-1. The CDR3 consists of 15 residues. Germline values: CDR1 MNHEY, CDR2 SVGAGI. CDR3 region: CASSYSKMGNTEAFF.